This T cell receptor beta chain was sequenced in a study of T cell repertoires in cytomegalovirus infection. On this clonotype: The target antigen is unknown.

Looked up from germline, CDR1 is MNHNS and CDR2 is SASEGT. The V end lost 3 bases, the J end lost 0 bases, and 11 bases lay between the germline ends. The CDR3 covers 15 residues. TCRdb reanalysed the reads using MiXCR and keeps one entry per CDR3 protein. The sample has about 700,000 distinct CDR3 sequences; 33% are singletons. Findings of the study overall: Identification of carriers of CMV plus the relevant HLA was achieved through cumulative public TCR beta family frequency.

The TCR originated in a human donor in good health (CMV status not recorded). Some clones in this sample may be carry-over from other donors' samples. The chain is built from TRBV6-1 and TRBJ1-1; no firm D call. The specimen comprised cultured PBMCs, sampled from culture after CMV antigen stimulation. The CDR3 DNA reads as TGTGCCAGCAGTGATCGTCCAGTTATGAACACTGAAGCTTTCTTT. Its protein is CASSDRPVMNTEAFF.